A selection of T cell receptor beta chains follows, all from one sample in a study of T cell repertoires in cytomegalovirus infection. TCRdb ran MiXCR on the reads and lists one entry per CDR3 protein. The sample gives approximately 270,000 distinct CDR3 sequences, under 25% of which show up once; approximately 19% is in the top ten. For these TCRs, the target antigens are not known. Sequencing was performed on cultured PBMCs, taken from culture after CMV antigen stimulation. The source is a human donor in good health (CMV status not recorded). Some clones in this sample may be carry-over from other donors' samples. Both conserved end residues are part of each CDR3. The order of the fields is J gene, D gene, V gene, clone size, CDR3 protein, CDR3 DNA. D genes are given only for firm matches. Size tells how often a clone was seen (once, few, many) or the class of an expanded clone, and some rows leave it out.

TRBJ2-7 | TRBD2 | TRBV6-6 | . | CASSYSGPGTSGRATGEQYF | TGTGCCAGCAGTTACTCCGGTCCCGGGACTAGCGGGAGGGCCACTGGCGAGCAGTACTTC
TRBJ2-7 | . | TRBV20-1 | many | CSAPRGDEQYF | TGCAGTGCTCCCAGGGGGGACGAGCAGTACTTC
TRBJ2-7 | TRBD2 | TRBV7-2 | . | CASSEGLAVYEQYF | TGTGCCAGCAGCGAGGGACTAGCGGTCTACGAGCAGTACTTC
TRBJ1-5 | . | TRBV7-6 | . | CASSPSRGNRNQPQHF | TGTGCCAGCAGCCCTAGCCGGGGAAATAGGAATCAGCCCCAGCATTTT
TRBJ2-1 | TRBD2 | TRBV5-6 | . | CASSYQTSGAYNEQFF | TGTGCCAGCAGCTATCAGACTAGCGGGGCCTACAATGAGCAGTTCTTC
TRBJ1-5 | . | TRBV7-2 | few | CASSLERREPQHF | TGTGCCAGCAGCTTAGAACGACGGGAGCCCCAGCATTTT
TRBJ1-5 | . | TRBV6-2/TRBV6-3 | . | CASSYSGMGNQPQHF | TGTGCCAGCAGTTACTCGGGGATGGGCAATCAGCCCCAGCATTTT
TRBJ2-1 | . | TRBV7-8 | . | CASSVLNGTDRISSYNEQFF | TGTGCCAGCAGCGTCTTAAACGGGACCGACCGGATTAGCTCCTACAATGAGCAGTTCTTC
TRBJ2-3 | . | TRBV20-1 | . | CSASWDRGTDTQYF | TGCAGTGCTAGCTGGGACCGGGGCACAGATACGCAGTATTTT
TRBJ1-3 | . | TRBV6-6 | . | CASSYSRPIGSSSGNTIYF | TGTGCCAGCAGTTACTCGAGACCAATTGGGTCCTCCTCTGGAAACACCATATATTTT
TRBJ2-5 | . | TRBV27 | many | CASSLYQRDTQYF | TGTGCCAGCAGTTTGTACCAGAGAGATACCCAGTACTTC
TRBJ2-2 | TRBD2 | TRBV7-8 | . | CASSFLAGGGGTGELFF | TGTGCCAGCAGCTTCCTAGCGGGAGGGGGCGGCACCGGGGAGCTGTTTTTT
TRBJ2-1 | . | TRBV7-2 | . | CASSLVFRAKYNEQFF | TGTGCCAGCAGCTTAGTATTCCGCGCGAAATACAATGAGCAGTTCTTC
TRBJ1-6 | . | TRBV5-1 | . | CASSLEGTERRPLHF | TGCGCCAGCAGCTTGGAAGGGACGGAGAGGAGACCCCTCCACTTT
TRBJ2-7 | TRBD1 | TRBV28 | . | CASSLWDRTYYEQYF | TGTGCCAGCAGTTTATGGGACAGGACCTACTACGAGCAGTACTTC
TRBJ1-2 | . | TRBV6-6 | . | CASTKGGRGYTF | TGTGCCAGCACCAAAGGAGGTCGCGGCTACACCTTC
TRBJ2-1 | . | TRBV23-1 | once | CASSLGPNSYNEQFF | TGCGCCAGCAGCCTGGGACCAAACTCCTACAATGAGCAGTTCTTC
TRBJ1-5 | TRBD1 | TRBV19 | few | CASSLPRDRDSNQPQHF | TGTGCCAGTAGCCTCCCCCGGGACAGAGATAGCAATCAGCCCCAGCATTTT
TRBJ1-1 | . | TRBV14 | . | CASSQEGTFGQKNTEAFF | TGTGCCAGCAGCCAAGAGGGGACTTTTGGACAAAAGAACACTGAAGCTTTCTTT
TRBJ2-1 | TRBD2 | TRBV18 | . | CASSLTLGTSGSNEQFF | TGTGCCAGCTCACTAACACTCGGGACTAGCGGGAGTAATGAGCAGTTCTTC
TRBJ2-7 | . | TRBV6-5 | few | CASSYGGASGYEQYF | TGTGCCAGCAGTTACGGGGGGGCTAGCGGCTACGAGCAGTACTTC
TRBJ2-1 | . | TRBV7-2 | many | CASSLAQRNEQFF | TGTGCCAGCAGCTTAGCTCAACGGAATGAGCAGTTCTTC
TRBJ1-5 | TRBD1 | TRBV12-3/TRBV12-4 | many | CASSPQTGSLQPQHF | TGTGCCAGCAGTCCGCAGACAGGGAGTCTTCAGCCCCAGCATTTT
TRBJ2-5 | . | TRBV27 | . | CAILLRQETQYF | TGTGCCATCTTACTAAGGCAAGAGACCCAGTACTTC
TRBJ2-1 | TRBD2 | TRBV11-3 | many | CASSRQSGSNEQFF | TGTGCCAGCAGCCGACAAAGCGGGAGTAATGAGCAGTTCTTC
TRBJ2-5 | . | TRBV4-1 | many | CASSRLESDETQYF | TGCGCCAGCAGCCGACTAGAATCTGACGAGACCCAGTACTTC
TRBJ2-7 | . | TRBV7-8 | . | CASSLGGGEQYF | TGTGCCAGCAGCTTAGGTGGGGGAGAGCAGTACTTC
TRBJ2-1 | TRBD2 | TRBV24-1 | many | CATSDKGTSGSNEQFF | TGTGCCACCAGTGACAAGGGGACTAGCGGGAGCAATGAGCAGTTCTTC
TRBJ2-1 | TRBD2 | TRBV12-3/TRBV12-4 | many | CASSFFGGFGVLIDEQFF | TGTGCCAGCAGTTTTTTCGGGGGGTTCGGAGTTCTTATCGATGAGCAGTTCTTC
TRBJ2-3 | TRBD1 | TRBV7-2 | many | CASSGQGSRTDTQYF | TGTGCCAGCAGCGGACAGGGGTCACGCACAGATACGCAGTATTTT
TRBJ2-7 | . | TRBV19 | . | CASSTPWGGGNNYEQYF | TGTGCCAGTAGTACTCCCTGGGGCGGTGGAAACAACTACGAGCAGTACTTC
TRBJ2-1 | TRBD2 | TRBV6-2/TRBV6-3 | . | CASRKLAGGYNEQFF | TGTGCCAGCAGGAAACTAGCGGGGGGCTACAATGAGCAGTTCTTC
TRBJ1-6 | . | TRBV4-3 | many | CASSQAPGAPLHF | TGCGCCAGCAGCCAAGCGCCCGGGGCGCCCCTCCACTTT
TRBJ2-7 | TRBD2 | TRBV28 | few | CASRALADSYEQYF | TGTGCCAGCAGAGCACTAGCGGACTCCTACGAGCAGTACTTC
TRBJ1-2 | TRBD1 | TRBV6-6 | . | CASSYSTGTDNYGYTF | TGTGCCAGCAGTTACTCGACAGGGACCGATAACTATGGCTACACCTTC
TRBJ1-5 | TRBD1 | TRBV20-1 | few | CSASGGQANQPQHF | TGCAGTGCTAGCGGGGGACAGGCAAATCAGCCCCAGCATTTT
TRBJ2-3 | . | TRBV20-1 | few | CSVTGLTTDTQYF | TGCAGTGTTACCGGACTAACGACAGATACGCAGTATTTT
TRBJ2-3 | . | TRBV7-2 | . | CASSTRLVGADTQYF | TGTGCCAGCAGCACGAGACTAGTGGGGGCAGATACGCAGTATTTT
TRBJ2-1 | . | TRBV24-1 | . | CATGVGTLYNEQFF | TGTGCCACCGGGGTAGGGACCCTATACAATGAGCAGTTCTTC
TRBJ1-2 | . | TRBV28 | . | CASSPTSRYGYTF | TGTGCCAGCAGTCCCACGAGCCGGTATGGCTACACCTTC
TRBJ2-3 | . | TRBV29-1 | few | CSVGGAPGDDQYF | TGCAGCGTTGGGGGGGCCCCAGGTGACGATCAGTATTTT
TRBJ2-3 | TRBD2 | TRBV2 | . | CASSEAVAGVTDTQYF | TGTGCCAGCAGTGAAGCGGTGGCGGGAGTGACAGATACGCAGTATTTT
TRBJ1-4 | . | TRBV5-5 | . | CASSLTLLRLAKNEKLFF | TGTGCCAGCAGCTTGACCCTTCTTCGGTTGGCTAAGAATGAAAAACTGTTTTTT
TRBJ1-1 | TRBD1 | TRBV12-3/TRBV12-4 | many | CASSLAGQGDTEAFF | TGTGCCAGCAGTTTAGCGGGACAGGGGGACACTGAAGCTTTCTTT
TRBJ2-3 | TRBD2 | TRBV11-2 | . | CASSTLSGSADTQYF | TGTGCCAGCAGCACCCTGAGCGGGAGTGCTGATACGCAGTATTTT
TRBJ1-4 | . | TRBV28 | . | CASTKGEKLFF | TGTGCCAGCACAAAAGGTGAAAAACTGTTTTTT
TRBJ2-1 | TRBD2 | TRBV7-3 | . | CASSLRPSSGSSYNEQFF | TGTGCCAGCAGCTTAAGACCATCAAGCGGGAGCTCCTACAATGAGCAGTTCTTC
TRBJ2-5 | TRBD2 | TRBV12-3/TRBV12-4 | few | CASSFSGTSEGETQYF | TGTGCCAGCAGTTTCTCCGGGACTAGCGAGGGAGAGACCCAGTACTTC
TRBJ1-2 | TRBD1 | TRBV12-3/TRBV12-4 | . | CASRRSGEGALGYTF | TGTGCCAGCAGGCGGTCCGGGGAGGGGGCGCTTGGCTACACCTTC
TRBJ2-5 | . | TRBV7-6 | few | CASSHARETQYF | TGTGCCAGCAGCCATGCAAGGGAGACCCAGTACTTC
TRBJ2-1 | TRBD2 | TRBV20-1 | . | CSASKIAGTYNEQFF | TGCAGTGCTAGTAAAATAGCGGGAACCTACAATGAGCAGTTCTTC
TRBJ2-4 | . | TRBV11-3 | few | CASSSPGPRPGAKNIQYF | TGTGCCAGCAGCTCCCCGGGCCCCAGGCCAGGTGCCAAAAACATTCAGTACTTC
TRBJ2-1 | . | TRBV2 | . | CASSEKWNNEQFF | TGTGCCAGCAGTGAGAAATGGAACAATGAGCAGTTCTTC
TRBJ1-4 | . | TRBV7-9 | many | CASSLAGAMDEKLFF | TGTGCCAGCAGCTTAGCCGGAGCGATGGATGAAAAACTGTTTTTT
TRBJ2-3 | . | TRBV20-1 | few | CSAIQGPSTDTQYF | TGCAGTGCTATACAGGGCCCTAGCACAGATACGCAGTATTTT